This TCR beta chain is from a study of T cells in Graves' hyperthyroidism and ophthalmopathy. Study-level background: Peripheral blood was collected at initial diagnosis, before any treatment.

RNA transcripts were the template for amplifying TCR beta CDR3 regions. The TCR CDR3 was amplified in a first-round RT-PCR using the HTBI primer set. TCRdb fed the multiplex PCR reads into MiXCR, producing one record per CDR3 protein. The sample lists about half a million distinct CDR3 sequences, less than 25% occurring once. CDR1 and CDR2 (germline): MDHEN, SYDVKM. The CDR3 length is 18 residues. V lost 3 bases to trimming and J lost 6 bases; unmatched junction nucleotides: 15. It was 10 ml of fresh peripheral blood that supplied the PBMCs. Study findings and constraints: Model-based prediction identified ophthalmopathy a median 6.5 months prior to its onset.

On this clonotype: Its antigen is undetermined.

The sequenced sample was blood. The V gene is TRBV28, the J gene TRBJ2-7, with 12 nucleotides matching TRBD2. The receptor comes from a woman aged 70-85 years with Graves' ophthalmopathy. The CDR3 sequence: CASSLVGLAGSRALEQYF. For the CDR3, the DNA is TGTGCCAGCAGTTTGGTAGGACTAGCGGGGTCGAGGGCCCTCGAGCAGTACTTC.